One T cell receptor (beta chain) is described in this entry. The antigen remains unidentified. Exposure to brentuximab vedotin varied, and each patient had relapsed following autologous stem cell transplantation. This record comes from a study of PD-1 blockade in classical Hodgkin lymphoma. Study-level findings and limits: By C4D1 there was a significant rise in CD4+ TCR diversity but not in CD8+ TCR diversity.

Trimming removed 5 bases from V and 7 bases from J, with 17 bases in between. The germline gives CDR1 MDHEN, CDR2 SYDVKM. The CDR3 is 14 amino acids. The method was immunoSEQ multiplex PCR; TCRdb's version includes in-frame clones alone and lacks a portion of them. The sample gives about 29,000 clones, around 71% of which show up once; less than 4.5% is in the top ten. This specimen consisted of peripheral blood mononuclear cells (PBMCs), obtained before the second cycle of nivolumab. The chain combines TRBV28 with TRBJ2-5; the D gene is possibly TRBD2 (5 bases). This receptor was taken from a human donor with classical Hodgkin lymphoma. The CDR3 DNA reads as TGTGCCAGCAGTCCAATCGGGAAATCGTTGACCCAGTACTTC. This sequence encodes CASSPIGKSLTQYF.